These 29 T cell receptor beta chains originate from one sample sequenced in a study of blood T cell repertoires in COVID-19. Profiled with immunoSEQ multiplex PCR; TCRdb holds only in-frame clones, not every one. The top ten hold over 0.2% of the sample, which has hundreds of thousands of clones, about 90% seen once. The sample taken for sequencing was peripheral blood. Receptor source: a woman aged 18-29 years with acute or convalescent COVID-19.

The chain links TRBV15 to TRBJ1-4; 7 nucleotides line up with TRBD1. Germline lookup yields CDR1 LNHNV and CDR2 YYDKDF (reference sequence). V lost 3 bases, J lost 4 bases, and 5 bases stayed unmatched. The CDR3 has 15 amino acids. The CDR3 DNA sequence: TGTGCCACCAGCAGGACAGGGACTCTTAATGAAAAACTGTTTTTT. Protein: CATSRTGTLNEKLFF.

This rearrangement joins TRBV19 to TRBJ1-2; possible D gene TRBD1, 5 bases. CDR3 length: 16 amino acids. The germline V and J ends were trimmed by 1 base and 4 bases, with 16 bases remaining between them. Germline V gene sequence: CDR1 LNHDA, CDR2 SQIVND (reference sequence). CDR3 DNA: TGTGCCAGTAGTATAGTATACGGGGGTTCTGGCTATGGCTACACCTTC. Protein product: CASSIVYGGSGYGYTF.

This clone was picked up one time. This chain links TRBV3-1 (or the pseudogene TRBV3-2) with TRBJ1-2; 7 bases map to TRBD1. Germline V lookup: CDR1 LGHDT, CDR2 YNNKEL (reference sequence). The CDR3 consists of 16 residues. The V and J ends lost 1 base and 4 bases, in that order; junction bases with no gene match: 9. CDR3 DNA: TGTGCCAGCAGCCAAGGCCGGACAGGAGCCTCCTATGGCTACACCTTC. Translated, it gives CASSQGRTGASYGYTF.

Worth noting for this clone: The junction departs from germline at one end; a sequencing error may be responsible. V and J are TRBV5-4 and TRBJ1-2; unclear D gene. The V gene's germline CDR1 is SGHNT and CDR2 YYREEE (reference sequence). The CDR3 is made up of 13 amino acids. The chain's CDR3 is CASSLETNYGYTF. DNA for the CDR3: TGTGCCAGCAGTTTGGAGACAAACTATGGCTACACCTTC.

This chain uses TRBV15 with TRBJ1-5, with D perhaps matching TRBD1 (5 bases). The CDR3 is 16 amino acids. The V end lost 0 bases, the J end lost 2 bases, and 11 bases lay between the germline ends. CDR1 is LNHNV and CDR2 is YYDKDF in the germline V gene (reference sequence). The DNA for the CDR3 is TGTGCCACCAGCAGAGACCGGGGGGGTGGCAATCAGCCCCAGCATTTT. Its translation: CATSRDRGGGNQPQHF. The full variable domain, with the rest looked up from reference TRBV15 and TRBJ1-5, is DAMVIQNPRYQVTQFGKPVTLSCSQTLNHNVMYWYQQKSSQAPKLLFHYYDKDFNNEADTPDNFQSRRPNTSFCFLDIRSPGLGDTAMYLCATSRDRGGGNQPQHFGDGTRLSIL.

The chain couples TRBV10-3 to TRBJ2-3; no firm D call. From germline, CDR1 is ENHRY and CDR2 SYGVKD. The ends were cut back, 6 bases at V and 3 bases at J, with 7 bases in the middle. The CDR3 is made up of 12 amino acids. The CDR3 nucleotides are TGTGCCATCAGCGACACTACAGATACGCAGTATTTT. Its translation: CAISDTTDTQYF.

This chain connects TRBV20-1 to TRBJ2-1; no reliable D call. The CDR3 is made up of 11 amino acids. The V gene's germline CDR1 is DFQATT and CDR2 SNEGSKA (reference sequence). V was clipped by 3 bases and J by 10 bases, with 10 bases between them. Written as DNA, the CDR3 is TGCAGTGCTAGCCGGAGCGTGGAGCAGTTCTTC. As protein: CSASRSVEQFF.

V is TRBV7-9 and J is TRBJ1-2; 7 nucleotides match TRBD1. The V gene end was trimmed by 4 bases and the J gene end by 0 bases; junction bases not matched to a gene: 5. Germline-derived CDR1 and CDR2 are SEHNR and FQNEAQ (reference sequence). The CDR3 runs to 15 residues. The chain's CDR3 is CASSSGDSPNYGYTF. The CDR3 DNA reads TGTGCCAGCAGCTCCGGGGACAGCCCTAACTATGGCTACACCTTC.

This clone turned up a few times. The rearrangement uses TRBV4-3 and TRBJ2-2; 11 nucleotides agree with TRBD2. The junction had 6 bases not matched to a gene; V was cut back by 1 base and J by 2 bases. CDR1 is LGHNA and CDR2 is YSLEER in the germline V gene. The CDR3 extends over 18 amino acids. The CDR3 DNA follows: TGCGCCAGCAGCCAAGGGGGGCTAGCGGGGGGTAACACCGGGGAGCTGTTTTTT. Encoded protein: CASSQGGLAGGNTGELFF.

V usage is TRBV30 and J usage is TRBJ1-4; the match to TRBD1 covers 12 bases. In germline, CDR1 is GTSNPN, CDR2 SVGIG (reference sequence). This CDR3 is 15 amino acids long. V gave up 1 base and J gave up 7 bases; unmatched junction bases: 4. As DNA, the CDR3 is TGTGCCTGGAGTGAGCCGGGACAGGGGGCTGAAAAACTGTTTTTT. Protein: CAWSEPGQGAEKLFF. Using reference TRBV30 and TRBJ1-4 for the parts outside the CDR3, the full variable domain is SQTIHQWPATLVQPVGSPLSLECTVEGTSNPNLYWYRQAAGRGLQLLFYSVGIGQISSEVPQNLSASRPQDRQFILSSKKLLLSDSGFYLCAWSEPGQGAEKLFFGSGTQLSVL.

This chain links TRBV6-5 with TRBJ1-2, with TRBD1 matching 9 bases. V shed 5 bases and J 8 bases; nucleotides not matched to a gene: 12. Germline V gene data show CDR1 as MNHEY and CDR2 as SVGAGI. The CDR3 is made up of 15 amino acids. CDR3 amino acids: CASSPTPTGGRGYTF. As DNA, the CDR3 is TGTGCCAGCAGTCCCACACCTACAGGGGGCAGGGGCTACACCTTC.

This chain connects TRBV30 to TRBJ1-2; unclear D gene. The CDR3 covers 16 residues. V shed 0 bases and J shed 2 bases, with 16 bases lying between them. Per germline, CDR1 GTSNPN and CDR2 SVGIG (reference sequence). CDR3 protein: CAWSVRMRADNYGYTF. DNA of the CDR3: TGTGCCTGGAGTGTACGAATGAGGGCAGACAACTATGGCTACACCTTC.

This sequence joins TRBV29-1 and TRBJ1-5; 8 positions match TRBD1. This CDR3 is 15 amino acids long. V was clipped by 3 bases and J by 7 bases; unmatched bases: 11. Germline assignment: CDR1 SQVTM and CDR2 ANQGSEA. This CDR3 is CSVDEGAGGRQPQHF. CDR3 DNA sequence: TGCAGCGTTGATGAGGGGGCAGGGGGCCGCCAGCCCCAGCATTTT. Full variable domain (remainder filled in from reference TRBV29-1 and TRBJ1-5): SAVISQKPSRDICQRGTSLTIQCQVDSQVTMMFWYRQQPGQSLTLIATANQGSEATYESGFVIDKFPISRPNLTFSTLTVSNMSPEDSSIYLCSVDEGAGGRQPQHFGDGTRLSIL.

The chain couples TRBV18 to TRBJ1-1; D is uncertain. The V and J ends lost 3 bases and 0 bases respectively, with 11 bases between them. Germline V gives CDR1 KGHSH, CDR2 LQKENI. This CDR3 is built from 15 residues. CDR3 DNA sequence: TGTGCCAGCTCACCGAGGGTCGACTTGAACACTGAAGCTTTCTTT. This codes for CASSPRVDLNTEAFF.

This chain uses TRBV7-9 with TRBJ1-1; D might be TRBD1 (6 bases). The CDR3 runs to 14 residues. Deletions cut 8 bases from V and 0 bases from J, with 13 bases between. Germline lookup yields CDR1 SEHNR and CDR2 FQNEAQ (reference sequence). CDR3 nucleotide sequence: TGTGCCAGCCCCCAGGGGATTGTGAACACTGAAGCTTTCTTT. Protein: CASPQGIVNTEAFF.

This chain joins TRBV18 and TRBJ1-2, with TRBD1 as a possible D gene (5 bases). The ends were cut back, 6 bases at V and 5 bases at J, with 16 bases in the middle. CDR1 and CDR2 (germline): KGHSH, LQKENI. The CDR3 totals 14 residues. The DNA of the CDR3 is TGTGCCAGCTCCGTAAGCAGGGAAATGTATGGCTACACCTTC. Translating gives CASSVSREMYGYTF.

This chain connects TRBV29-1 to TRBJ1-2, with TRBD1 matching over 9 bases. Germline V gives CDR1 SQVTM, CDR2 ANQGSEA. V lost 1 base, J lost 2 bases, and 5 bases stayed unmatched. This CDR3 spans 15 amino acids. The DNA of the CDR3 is TGCAGCGTTGAAGGTTGGGACAGGGAGAACTATGGCTACACCTTC. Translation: CSVEGWDRENYGYTF. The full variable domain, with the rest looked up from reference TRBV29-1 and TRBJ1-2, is SAVISQKPSRDICQRGTSLTIQCQVDSQVTMMFWYRQQPGQSLTLIATANQGSEATYESGFVIDKFPISRPNLTFSTLTVSNMSPEDSSIYLCSVEGWDRENYGYTFGSGTRLTVV.

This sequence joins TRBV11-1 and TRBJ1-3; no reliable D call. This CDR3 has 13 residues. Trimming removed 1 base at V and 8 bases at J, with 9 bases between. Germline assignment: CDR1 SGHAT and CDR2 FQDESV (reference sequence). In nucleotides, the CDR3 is TGTGCCAGCAGCTTAGTCGCGGAGGACACCATATATTTT. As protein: CASSLVAEDTIYF.

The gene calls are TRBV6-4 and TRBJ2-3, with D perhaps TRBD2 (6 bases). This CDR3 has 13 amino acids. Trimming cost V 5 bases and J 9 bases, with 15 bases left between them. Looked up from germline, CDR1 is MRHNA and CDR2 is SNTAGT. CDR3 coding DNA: TGTGCCAGCAGTTTGGGGGGTCTCTCCACGCAGTATTTT. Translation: CASSLGGLSTQYF.

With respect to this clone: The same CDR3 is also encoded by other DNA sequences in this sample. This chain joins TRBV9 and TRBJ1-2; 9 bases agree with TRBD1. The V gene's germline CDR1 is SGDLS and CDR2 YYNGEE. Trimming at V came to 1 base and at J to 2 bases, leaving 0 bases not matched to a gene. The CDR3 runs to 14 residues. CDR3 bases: TGTGCCAGCAGCGTAACAGGGGGCAACTATGGCTACACCTTC. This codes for CASSVTGGNYGYTF.

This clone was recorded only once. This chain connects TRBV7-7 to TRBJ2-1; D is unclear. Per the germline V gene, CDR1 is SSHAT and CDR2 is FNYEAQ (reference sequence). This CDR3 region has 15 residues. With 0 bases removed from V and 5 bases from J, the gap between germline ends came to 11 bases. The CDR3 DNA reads TGTGCCAGCAGCTTAGCTAGCCACCCTAACAATGAGCAGTTCTTC. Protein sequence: CASSLASHPNNEQFF.

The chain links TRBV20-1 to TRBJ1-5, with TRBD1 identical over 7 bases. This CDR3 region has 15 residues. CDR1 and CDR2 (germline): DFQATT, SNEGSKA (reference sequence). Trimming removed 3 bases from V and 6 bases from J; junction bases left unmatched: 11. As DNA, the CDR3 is TGCAGTGCTAGTCCGACCGGGACAGTAAGTCAGCCCCAGCATTTT. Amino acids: CSASPTGTVSQPQHF.

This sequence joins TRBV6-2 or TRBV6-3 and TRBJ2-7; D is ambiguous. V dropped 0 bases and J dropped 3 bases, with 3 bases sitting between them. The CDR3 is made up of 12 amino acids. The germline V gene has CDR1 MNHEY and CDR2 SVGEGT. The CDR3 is CASSYSHYEQYF. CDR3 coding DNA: TGTGCCAGCAGTTACTCCCACTACGAGCAGTACTTC.

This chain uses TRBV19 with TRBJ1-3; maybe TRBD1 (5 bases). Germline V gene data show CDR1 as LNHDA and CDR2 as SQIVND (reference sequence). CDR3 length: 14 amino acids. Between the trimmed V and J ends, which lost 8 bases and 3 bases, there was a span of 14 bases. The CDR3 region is CASRTGGNGNTIYF. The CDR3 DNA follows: TGTGCCAGTCGCACGGGGGGGAATGGAAACACCATATATTTT.

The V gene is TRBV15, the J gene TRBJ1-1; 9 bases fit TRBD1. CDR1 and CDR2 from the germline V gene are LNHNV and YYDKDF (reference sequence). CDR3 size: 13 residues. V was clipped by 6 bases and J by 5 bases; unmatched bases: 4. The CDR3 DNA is TGTGCCACCAGACGGACAGGGGATACTGAAGCTTTCTTT. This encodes CATRRTGDTEAFF.

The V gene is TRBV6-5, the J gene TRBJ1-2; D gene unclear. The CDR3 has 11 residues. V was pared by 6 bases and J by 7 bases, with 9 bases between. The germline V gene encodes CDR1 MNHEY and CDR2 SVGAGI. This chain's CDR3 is CASRLEVGYTF. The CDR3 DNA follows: TGTGCCAGCAGGTTGGAGGTTGGCTACACCTTC.

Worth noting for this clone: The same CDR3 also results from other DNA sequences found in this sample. The CDR3, as DNA: TGTGCCAGCAGCGTAGGGGGAGTTTACAATGAGCAGTTCTTC. Translation: CASSVGGVYNEQFF. V and J are TRBV9 and TRBJ2-1, with D possibly TRBD2 on 5 matching bases. This CDR3 is 14 amino acids long. Germline CDR1 is SGDLS and CDR2 is YYNGEE. Trimming took off 0 bases at V and 4 bases at J, with 8 bases between the two ends.

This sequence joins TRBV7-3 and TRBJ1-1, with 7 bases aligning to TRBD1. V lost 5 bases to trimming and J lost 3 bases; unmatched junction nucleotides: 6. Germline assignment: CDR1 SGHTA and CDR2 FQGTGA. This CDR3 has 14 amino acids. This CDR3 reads CASSPGGSDTEAFF. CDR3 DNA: TGTGCCAGCAGCCCAGGGGGTTCGGACACTGAAGCTTTCTTT.

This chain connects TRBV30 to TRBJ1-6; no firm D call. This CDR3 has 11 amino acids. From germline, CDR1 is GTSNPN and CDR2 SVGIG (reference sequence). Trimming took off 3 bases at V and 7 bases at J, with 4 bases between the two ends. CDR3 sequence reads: CAWRLNSPLHF. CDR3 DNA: TGTGCCTGGAGACTAAATTCACCCCTCCACTTT.